This T cell receptor beta chain was captured in a study of cytomegalovirus exposure and HLA in healthy donors. Use of 60 Vbeta and 13 Jbeta primers characterized the PCR. Assay: immunoSEQ multiplex PCR; the TCRdb copy retains only in-frame clones and omits some. The table records 85,000 to 130,000 clones, approximately 81% of them present only once. Of note for this clone: Its antigen is undetermined.

Study observations and caveats: The authors confirmed in vitro that three CMV-associated chains were specific for CMV antigens.

This receptor was obtained from a male donor in good health and CMV-seropositive. The sequenced material came from PBMCs.

The CDR3: CASSLSTHGAFF. As DNA, the CDR3 is TGTGCCAGCAGCTTAAGCACTCACGGAGCTTTCTTT. The chain employs TRBV7-9 and TRBJ1-1, with no clear D. Per germline, CDR1 SEHNR and CDR2 FQNEAQ (reference sequence). The CDR3 consists of 12 residues. Trimming stripped 2 bases from V and 10 bases from J, with 11 bases between.